These 15 T cell receptor beta chains were all obtained from the same sample, sequenced in a study of control samples from healthy donors and cancer patients. This table comes from immunoSEQ multiplex PCR, and its TCRdb copy is limited to in-frame clones, with some not included. Among over 85,000 clones listed, 90% to 95% were seen once. The specimen was blood. These TCRs come from a woman under 30 in good health.

The genes are TRBV5-6 and TRBJ2-7; 7 nucleotides align to TRBD1. Per the germline V gene, CDR1 is SGHDT and CDR2 is YYEEEE. CDR3 size: 11 residues. The V gene end was trimmed by 7 bases and the J gene end by 3 bases; junction bases not matched to a gene: 1. CDR3 protein: CASYRGYEQYF. In DNA, the CDR3 is TGTGCCAGCTACAGGGGCTACGAGCAGTACTTC.

This rearrangement joins TRBV11-2 to TRBJ1-5; 9 bases fit TRBD1. Germline loops: CDR1 SGHAT, CDR2 FQNNGV. The CDR3 covers 15 residues. Trimming removed 2 bases from V and 6 bases from J; junction bases left unmatched: 5. CDR3 protein: CASSLPGQGFQPQHF. In DNA, the CDR3 is TGTGCCAGCAGCTTACCGGGACAGGGTTTTCAGCCCCAGCATTTT.

The rearrangement uses TRBV4-3 and TRBJ2-5; possibly TRBD1 or TRBD2 for D (6 bases each). V was pared by 4 bases and J by 1 base, with 19 bases between. The germline V gene has CDR1 LGHNA and CDR2 YSLEER. The CDR3 covers 17 residues. The CDR3 bases are TGCGCCAGCAGCCGAAGTGGGACTTGGGGGGCCCAAGAGACCCAGTACTTC. Encoded protein: CASSRSGTWGAQETQYF.

The V call is TRBV12-3 or TRBV12-4, the J call TRBJ1-2; D is ambiguous. V shed 6 bases and J shed 4 bases, with 12 bases lying between them. The length of the CDR3 is 13 residues. CDR3 protein: CASSNDRSYGYTF. The CDR3 DNA reads TGTGCCAGCAGCAACGACCGATCCTATGGCTACACCTTC.

The V call is TRBV5-8, the J call TRBJ1-6, with TRBD1 identical over 8 bases. The CDR3 spans 19 residues. V was clipped by 2 bases and J by 0 bases; unmatched bases: 10. In germline, CDR1 is SGHTS, CDR2 YDEGEE. For the CDR3, the DNA is TGTGCCAGCAGCTTAGGACAGGGAAGGGGGAGCTCCTATAATTCACCCCTCCACTTT. Translated: CASSLGQGRGSSYNSPLHF.

The chain carries TRBV9 and TRBJ1-1; D possibly corresponds to TRBD1 (5 bases). The germline gives CDR1 SGDLS, CDR2 YYNGEE. Trimming cost V 4 bases and J 0 bases, with 13 bases left between them. CDR3 length equals 15 residues. DNA of the CDR3: TGTGCCAGCAGCCGGGGACCGCTCTTGAACACTGAAGCTTTCTTT. Its translation: CASSRGPLLNTEAFF.

The chain couples TRBV29-1 to TRBJ1-4, with 11 bases lining up with TRBD1. Germline trimming cut 5 bases from V and 7 bases from J; bases unmatched to any gene: 3. The V gene's germline CDR1 is SQVTM and CDR2 ANQGSEA. This CDR3 comprises 13 residues. CDR3 bases: TGCAGCGTTCCCGGGACAGGGGGTGAAAAACTGTTTTTT. It codes for CSVPGTGGEKLFF.

The V call is TRBV7-2, the J call TRBJ1-6; no clear D. CDR1 and CDR2 from the germline V gene are SGHTA and FQGNSA. Between the trimmed V and J ends, which lost 1 base and 1 base, there was a span of 8 bases. The CDR3 has 16 residues. DNA for the CDR3: TGTGCCAGCAGCTTAGAGGCGGTGTCCTATAATTCACCCCTCCACTTT. This translates into CASSLEAVSYNSPLHF.

The rearrangement joins TRBV7-9 to TRBJ1-2, with D possibly matching TRBD1 (6 bases). Germline CDR1 and CDR2: SEHNR and FQNEAQ (reference sequence). This CDR3 contains 13 residues. V was shortened by 1 base and J by 4 bases, with 7 bases between the two germline ends. The CDR3 region has the DNA TGTGCCAGCAGCTTAGGACAGGTCTATGGCTACACCTTC. Protein product: CASSLGQVYGYTF.

A single count supports this clone. The J gene is TRBJ2-6, the V gene TRBV6-1, with D perhaps being TRBD1 or TRBD2 (5 bases each). CDR1 and CDR2 (germline): MNHNS, SASEGT. CDR3 length: 19 amino acids. V lost 4 bases to trimming and J lost 1 base, with 20 bases between them. The CDR3: CASSGRSGTDESGANVLTF. CDR3 DNA sequence: TGTGCCAGCAGTGGCCGCTCCGGGACGGATGAGTCTGGGGCCAACGTCCTGACTTTC.

J is TRBJ1-2 and V is TRBV13; D possibly corresponds to TRBD1 (5 bases). Trimming removed 5 bases from V and 8 bases from J, with 15 bases in between. Germline V gene sequence: CDR1 PRHDT, CDR2 FYEKMQ (reference sequence). The CDR3 totals 13 residues. The CDR3 DNA reads as TGTGCCAGCAGCCAGCCGGGGGAGAACGGCTACACCTTC. This codes for CASSQPGENGYTF.

This chain connects TRBV11-2 to TRBJ2-1, with D unclear. This CDR3 has 14 residues. Deletions cut 2 bases from V and 2 bases from J, with 7 bases between. CDR1 is SGHAT and CDR2 is FQNNGV in the germline V gene. The CDR3 here is CASSLFSTYNEQFF. The CDR3, as DNA: TGTGCCAGCAGCTTATTCAGTACCTACAATGAGCAGTTCTTC.

The chain employs TRBV6-5 and TRBJ1-2, with D unclear. The CDR3 spans 14 residues. Germline lookup yields CDR1 MNHEY and CDR2 SVGAGI. Trimming took off 2 bases at V and 4 bases at J, with 11 bases between the two ends. This CDR3 reads CASSYTPQLYGYTF. The CDR3 DNA is TGTGCCAGCAGTTACACCCCACAGCTCTATGGCTACACCTTC.

The chain joins TRBV7-9 to TRBJ1-5; possible D gene TRBD1, 5 bases. The germline V gene has CDR1 SEHNR and CDR2 FQNEAQ (reference sequence). With 4 bases removed from V and 1 base from J, the gap between germline ends came to 11 bases. This CDR3 is 15 amino acids long. CDR3 sequence: CASSSGGESNQPQHF. The DNA for the CDR3 is TGTGCCAGCAGCTCGGGAGGGGAGAGCAATCAGCCCCAGCATTTT.

The chain uses TRBV2 and TRBJ2-1; 8 bases match TRBD2. J lost 3 bases, V lost 5 bases, and 6 bases had no gene match. The CDR3 covers 15 residues. The germline CDR1 and CDR2 sequences are SNHLY and FYNNEI. The CDR3 is CASSPTSGIYNEQFF. For the CDR3, the DNA is TGTGCCAGCAGTCCAACTAGCGGAATCTACAATGAGCAGTTCTTC.